This T cell receptor beta chain stems from a study of shared clonotypes between healthy human individuals. The study, taken as a whole, reports: On the whole, naive subsets had larger estimated richness than memory subsets had.

This CDR3 spans 16 amino acids. V was clipped by 7 bases and J by 2 bases, with 21 bases between them. Germline CDR1 and CDR2: MDHEN and SYDVKM. Profiling relied on immunoSEQ multiplex PCR, and the TCRdb table lists in-frame clones only, not all of them. Seen here are more than 400,000 clones, 96% observed once, and the top ten hold 0.06%. Recent vaccinations or acute infections were absent in the healthy HIV-negative adult donors. Splitting the CD4+ cells yielded a CD45RA+ naive subset and a CD45RA-negative memory subset. Of note for this clone: What it binds is unknown.

The rearrangement joins TRBV28 to TRBJ2-7; no clear D gene. The TCR sequence derives from a woman in her twenties or thirties in good health. The material sequenced was naive CD4+ T cells sorted from blood. Specified subset: CD45RA+ positively selected. The CDR3, as DNA: TGTGCCAGCATGGATATGTCGCGGCTGAGACCCTACGAGCAGTACTTC. It codes for CASMDMSRLRPYEQYF. The variable domain in full, with the rest retrieved from reference TRBV28 and TRBJ2-7, is DVKVTQSSRYLVKRTGEKVFLECVQDMDHENMFWYRQDPGLGLRLIYFSYDVKMKEKGDIPEGYSVSREKKERFSLILESASTNQTSMYLCASMDMSRLRPYEQYFGPGTRLTVT.